Shown below are 15 T cell receptor beta chains from a single sample sequenced in a study of breast tumors, draining lymph nodes, adjacent tissues. Samples came from axillary lymph nodes draining the breast cancer. TCRdb used MiXCR to reprocess the multiplex PCR reads, holding one entry per CDR3 protein. The sample carries some 120,000 distinct CDR3 sequences, approximately 22% recorded once. Specimen: axillary lymph node tissue. The receptors come from a female donor with breast cancer. Some clones in this sample may be carry-over from other donors' samples.

The chain employs TRBV27 and TRBJ2-3; D might be TRBD1 or TRBD2, each matching 5 bases. Germline assignment: CDR1 MNHEY and CDR2 SMNVEV (reference sequence). Trimming took off 5 bases at V and 11 bases at J, with 11 bases between the two ends. CDR3 size: 11 residues. The CDR3 is CASSTGTEQYF. CDR3 sequence (DNA): TGTGCCAGCAGTACCGGGACCGAGCAGTATTTT.

This clonotype has at least ten counts. V is TRBV5-1 and J is TRBJ2-1; 9 bases map to TRBD1. The CDR3 is 15 residues long. CDR1 is SGHRS and CDR2 is YFSETQ in the germline V gene. V lost 0 bases to trimming and J lost 8 bases; unmatched junction nucleotides: 6. The CDR3 spells CASSLVGQGFDEQFF. CDR3 coding DNA: TGCGCCAGCAGCTTGGTGGGACAGGGTTTTGATGAGCAGTTCTTC.

This clonotype appeared many times. The gene calls are TRBV6-6 and TRBJ2-1; D may be TRBD1 (6 bases). The germline gives CDR1 MNHNY, CDR2 SVGAGI (reference sequence). The CDR3 contains 15 residues. V lost 2 bases and J lost 7, with 15 bases in between. CDR3 DNA sequence: TGTGCCAGCAGTTACGGGGGCCCGCAGCGGAATGAGCAGTTCTTC. Translated, it gives CASSYGGPQRNEQFF.

The chain carries TRBV5-4 and TRBJ2-1; 10 bases map to TRBD1. Germline trimming cut 6 bases from V and 7 bases from J; bases unmatched to any gene: 4. The V gene's germline CDR1 is SGHNT and CDR2 YYREEE (reference sequence). The CDR3 sequence is 13 residues long. The CDR3 spells CASNSDRGNEQFF. CDR3 nucleotides: TGTGCCAGCAACTCGGACAGGGGGAATGAGCAGTTCTTC.

This rearrangement joins TRBV27 to TRBJ2-3, with D unresolved. Germline CDR1 is MNHEY and CDR2 is SMNVEV (reference sequence). Deletions cut 4 bases from V and 1 base from J, with 6 bases between. The CDR3 spans 13 residues. This CDR3 reads CASSYQRTDTQYF. The CDR3 nucleotides read TGTGCCAGCAGTTATCAGCGCACAGATACGCAGTATTTT.

The sample holds many counts of this clonotype. The rearrangement links TRBV30 to TRBJ1-6; tentatively, D is TRBD1 (6 bases). V dropped 2 bases and J dropped 7 bases, with 15 bases sitting between them. From germline, CDR1 is GTSNPN and CDR2 SVGIG (reference sequence). The CDR3 covers 15 residues. The CDR3 DNA reads TGTGCCTGGAGTTCGCAGGGGATTGGGAATTCACCCCTCCACTTT. It specifies CAWSSQGIGNSPLHF.

This clonotype was counted at least ten times. The chain links TRBV4-2 to TRBJ2-7; D possibly corresponds to TRBD2 (5 bases). The germline CDR1 and CDR2 sequences are LGHNA and YNFKEQ. The CDR3 runs 14 residues. Between the trimmed V and J ends, which lost 1 base and 6 bases, there was a span of 13 bases. For the CDR3, the DNA is TGTGCCAGCAGCCAAGCGGACTCCTCGTTCGAGCAGTACTTC. This encodes CASSQADSSFEQYF.

This clonotype was recorded many times. V is TRBV12-3 or TRBV12-4 and J is TRBJ2-1, with 9 bases that match TRBD2. V lost 3 bases and J lost 9; bases outside the gene matches: 9. The CDR3 is 15 residues long. The CDR3: CASSLKAGGGGEQFF. The CDR3 nucleotides read TGTGCCAGCAGTTTGAAAGCGGGAGGAGGAGGTGAGCAGTTCTTC.

This clonotype was picked up many times. The rearrangement links TRBV20-1 to TRBJ2-7; D is ambiguous. V was trimmed by 3 bases and J by 3 bases, leaving 15 bases between them. The CDR3 sequence is 14 residues long. The V gene's germline CDR1 is DFQATT and CDR2 SNEGSKA (reference sequence). CDR3 loop: CSASAKNDGYEQYF. The CDR3 bases are TGCAGTGCTAGTGCCAAAAACGACGGCTACGAGCAGTACTTC.

This clonotype has ten or more counts. This rearrangement joins TRBV3-1 to TRBJ2-7; maybe TRBD2 (6 bases). In germline, CDR1 is LGHDT, CDR2 YNNKEL (reference sequence). Trimming cost V 4 bases and J 2 bases, with 15 bases left between them. The CDR3 consists of 15 residues. The CDR3 nucleotides are TGTGCCAGCAGCCTCAGACTAGTTGGGCCCTACGAGCAGTACTTC. Its protein is CASSLRLVGPYEQYF.

This clonotype was seen repeatedly, ten times or more. The V call is TRBV18, the J call TRBJ2-7; weak D call: TRBD1 (6 bases). Per germline, CDR1 KGHSH and CDR2 LQKENI. CDR3 size: 14 residues. V lost 3 bases and J lost 6, with 15 bases in between. This CDR3 reads CASSPNRDKGEQYF. In nucleotides, the CDR3 is TGTGCCAGCTCACCTAACCGGGACAAAGGCGAGCAGTACTTC. Variable domain in full (rest from reference TRBV18 and TRBJ2-7): NAGVMQNPRHLVRRRGQEARLRCSPMKGHSHVYWYRQLPEEGLKFMVYLQKENIIDESGMPKERFSAEFPKEGPSILRIQQVVRGDSAAYFCASSPNRDKGEQYFGPGTRLTVT.

Of note for this clonotype: A clone one base away is much larger, so this may be a read error. The chain uses TRBV20-1 and TRBJ1-2; a weak D match, TRBD1 (5 bases). CDR1 and CDR2 (germline): DFQATT, SNEGSKA (reference sequence). The CDR3 covers 13 residues. The CDR3 nucleotides are TGCAGTGCTAGAACCGGGACGGACTATGGCTACGCCTTC. This translates into CSARTGTDYGYAF.

Notes on this clonotype: Just one base apart from a much larger clone, this may be a read error. This chain's CDR3 is CAGDSPSGELFF. The CDR3 DNA follows: TGTGCCGGTGACTCACCATCCGGGGAGCTGTTTTTT. The rearrangement joins TRBV12-3 or TRBV12-4 to TRBJ2-2; no clear D. The CDR3 is 12 amino acids. V was pared by 11 bases and J by 6 bases, with 13 bases between.

This chain uses TRBV6-1 with TRBJ2-1; D remains unclear. Germline V gives CDR1 MNHNS, CDR2 SASEGT. Trimming left V 3 bases short and J 1 base short, with 10 bases between. CDR3 length: 15 residues. DNA for the CDR3: TGTGCCAGCAGTGAGATGGTCGGGTCCTACAATGAGCAGTTCTTC. Its translation is CASSEMVGSYNEQFF.

This chain uses TRBV5-1 with TRBJ2-7; maybe TRBD1 (6 bases). This CDR3 is built from 14 residues. Germline CDR1 SGHRS, CDR2 YFSETQ. Trimming took 7 bases from V and 1 from J, leaving 15 bases between them. The CDR3 spells CASGWTDGSYEQYF. CDR3 DNA sequence: TGCGCCAGCGGTTGGACAGACGGATCCTACGAGCAGTACTTC.